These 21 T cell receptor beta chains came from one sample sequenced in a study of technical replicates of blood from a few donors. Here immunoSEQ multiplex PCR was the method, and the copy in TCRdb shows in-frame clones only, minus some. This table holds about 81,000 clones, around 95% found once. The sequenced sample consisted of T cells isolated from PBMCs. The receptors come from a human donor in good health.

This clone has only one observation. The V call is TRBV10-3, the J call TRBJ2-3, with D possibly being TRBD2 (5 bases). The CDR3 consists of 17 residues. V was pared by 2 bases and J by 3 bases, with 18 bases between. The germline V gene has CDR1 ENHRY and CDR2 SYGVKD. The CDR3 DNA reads TGTGCCATCAGTGAGGATGAGGGAGCTCGAGAAACAGATACGCAGTATTTT. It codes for CAISEDEGARETDTQYF.

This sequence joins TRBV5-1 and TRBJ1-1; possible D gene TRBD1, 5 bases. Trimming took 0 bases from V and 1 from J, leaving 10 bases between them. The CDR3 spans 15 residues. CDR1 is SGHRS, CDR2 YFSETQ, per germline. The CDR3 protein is CASSLEGPRNTEAFF. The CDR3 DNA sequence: TGCGCCAGCAGCTTGGAGGGGCCCCGGAACACTGAAGCTTTCTTT.

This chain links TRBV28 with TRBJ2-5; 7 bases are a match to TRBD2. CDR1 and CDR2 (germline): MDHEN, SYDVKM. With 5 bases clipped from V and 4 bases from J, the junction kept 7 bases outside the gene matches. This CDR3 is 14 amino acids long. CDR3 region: CASSTPGLIETQYF. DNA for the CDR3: TGTGCCAGCAGTACTCCGGGACTAATAGAGACCCAGTACTTC. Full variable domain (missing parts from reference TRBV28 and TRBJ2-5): DVKVTQSSRYLVKRTGEKVFLECVQDMDHENMFWYRQDPGLGLRLIYFSYDVKMKEKGDIPEGYSVSREKKERFSLILESASTNQTSMYLCASSTPGLIETQYFGPGTRLLVL.

The CDR3 coding sequence is TGTGCCAGCAGCCAAGGTAATAGGAGGACTGAAGCTTTCTTT. Protein: CASSQGNRRTEAFF. The rearrangement uses TRBV7-3 and TRBJ1-1; D gene uncertain. Trimming stripped 5 bases from V and 5 bases from J, with 15 bases between. This CDR3 has 14 amino acids. Germline V gene lookup returns CDR1 SGHTA and CDR2 FQGTGA.

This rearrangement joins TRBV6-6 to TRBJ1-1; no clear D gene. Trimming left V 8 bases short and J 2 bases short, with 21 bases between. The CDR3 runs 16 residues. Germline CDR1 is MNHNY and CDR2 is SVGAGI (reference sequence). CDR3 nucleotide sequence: TGTGCCAGCGTAAGCACCCAAGGAGGAGGAAACACTGAAGCTTTCTTT. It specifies CASVSTQGGGNTEAFF.

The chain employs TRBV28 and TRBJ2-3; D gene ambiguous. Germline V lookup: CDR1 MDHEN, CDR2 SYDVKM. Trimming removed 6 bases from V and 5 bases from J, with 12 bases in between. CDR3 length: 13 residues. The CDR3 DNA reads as TGTGCCAGCAGCCAGGTATTCGGAGATACGCAGTATTTT. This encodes CASSQVFGDTQYF.

The CDR3 here is CASQSSGEDTQYF. In DNA form, the CDR3 reads TGTGCCAGCCAATCTAGCGGGGAAGATACGCAGTATTTT. The V and J genes are TRBV7-9 and TRBJ2-3; TRBD2 matches 9 bases. The CDR3 contains 13 residues. The junction had 5 bases not matched to a gene; V was cut back by 8 bases and J by 5 bases. Germline-derived CDR1 and CDR2 are SEHNR and FQNEAQ (reference sequence).

As DNA, the CDR3 is TGTGCCAGCAGCTTAGGCGGCTACAATGAGCAGTTCTTC. It translates to CASSLGGYNEQFF. The rearrangement links TRBV13 to TRBJ2-1; D remains unclear. The germline V and J ends were trimmed by 0 bases and 3 bases, with 3 bases remaining between them. Germline values: CDR1 PRHDT, CDR2 FYEKMQ (reference sequence). This CDR3 is 13 amino acids long.

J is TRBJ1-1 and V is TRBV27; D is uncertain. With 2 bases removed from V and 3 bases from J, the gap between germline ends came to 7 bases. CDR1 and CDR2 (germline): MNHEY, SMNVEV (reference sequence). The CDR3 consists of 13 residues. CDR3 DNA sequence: TGTGCCAGCAGTTTACAGGTTCACACTGAAGCTTTCTTT. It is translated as CASSLQVHTEAFF.

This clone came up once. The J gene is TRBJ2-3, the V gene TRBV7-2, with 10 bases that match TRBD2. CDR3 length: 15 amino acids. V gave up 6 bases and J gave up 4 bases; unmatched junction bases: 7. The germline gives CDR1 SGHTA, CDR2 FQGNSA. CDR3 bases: TGTGCCAGCAGTCTCTCTAGCGGGAGTTCAGATACGCAGTATTTT. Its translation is CASSLSSGSSDTQYF.

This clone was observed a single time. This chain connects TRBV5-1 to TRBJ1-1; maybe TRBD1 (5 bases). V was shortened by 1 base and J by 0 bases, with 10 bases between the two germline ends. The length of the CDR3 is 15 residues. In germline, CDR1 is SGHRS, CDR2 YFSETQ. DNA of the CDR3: TGCGCCAGCAGCTTGTCCCAGGGTATGAACACTGAAGCTTTCTTT. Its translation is CASSLSQGMNTEAFF.

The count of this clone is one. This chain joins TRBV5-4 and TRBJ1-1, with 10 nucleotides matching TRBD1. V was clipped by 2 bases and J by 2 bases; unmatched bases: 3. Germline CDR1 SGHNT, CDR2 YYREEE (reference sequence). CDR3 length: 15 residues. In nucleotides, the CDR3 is TGTGCCAGCAGCTTTGGGACAGGGGCAAACACTGAAGCTTTCTTT. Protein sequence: CASSFGTGANTEAFF. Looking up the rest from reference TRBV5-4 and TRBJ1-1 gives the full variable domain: ETGVTQSPTHLIKTRGQQVTLRCSSQSGHNTVSWYQQALGQGPQFIFQYYREEENGRGNFPPRFSGLQFPNYSSELNVNALELDDSALYLCASSFGTGANTEAFFGQGTRLTVV.

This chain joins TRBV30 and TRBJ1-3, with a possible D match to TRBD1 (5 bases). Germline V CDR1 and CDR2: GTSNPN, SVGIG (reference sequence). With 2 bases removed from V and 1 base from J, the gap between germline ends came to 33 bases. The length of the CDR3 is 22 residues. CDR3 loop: CAWSPLRRYFTEGTSSGNTIYF. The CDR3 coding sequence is TGTGCCTGGAGTCCCTTAAGGAGGTACTTTACCGAGGGGACTTCTTCTGGAAACACCATATATTTT.

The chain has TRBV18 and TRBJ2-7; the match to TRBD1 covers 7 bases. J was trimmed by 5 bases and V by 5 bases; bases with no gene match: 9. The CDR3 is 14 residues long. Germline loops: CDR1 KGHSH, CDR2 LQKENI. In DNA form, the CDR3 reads TGTGCCAGCTCAGATATTAACAGGGGCCACGAGCAGTACTTC. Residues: CASSDINRGHEQYF.

CDR3 DNA: TGTGCCACCAGCAGAGGAACAGGGGCTGACACTGAAGCTTTCTTT. This sequence encodes CATSRGTGADTEAFF. V is TRBV15 and J is TRBJ1-1; TRBD1 aligns across 7 bases. V gave up 1 base and J gave up 3 bases; unmatched junction bases: 5. The CDR3 length is 15 residues. CDR1 is LNHNV, CDR2 YYDKDF, per germline (reference sequence).

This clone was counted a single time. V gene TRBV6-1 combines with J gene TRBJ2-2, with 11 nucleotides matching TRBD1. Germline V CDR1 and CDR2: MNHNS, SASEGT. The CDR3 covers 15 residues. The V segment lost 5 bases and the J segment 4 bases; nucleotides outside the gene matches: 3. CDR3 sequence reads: CASSPGTGGTGELFF. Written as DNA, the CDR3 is TGTGCCAGCAGTCCCGGGACAGGGGGCACCGGGGAGCTGTTTTTT.

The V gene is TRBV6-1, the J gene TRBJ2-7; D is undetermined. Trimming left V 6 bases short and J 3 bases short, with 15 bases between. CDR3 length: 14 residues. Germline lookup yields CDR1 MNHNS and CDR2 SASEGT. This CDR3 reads CASRNLVTYYEQYF. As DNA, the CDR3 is TGTGCCAGCAGAAATTTGGTAACTTACTACGAGCAGTACTTC.

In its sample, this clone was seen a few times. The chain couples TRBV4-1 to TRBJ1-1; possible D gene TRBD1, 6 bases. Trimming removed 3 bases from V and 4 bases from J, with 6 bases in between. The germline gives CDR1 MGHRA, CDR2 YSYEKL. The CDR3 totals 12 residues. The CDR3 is CASSQGATEAFF. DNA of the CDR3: TGCGCCAGCAGCCAGGGGGCCACTGAAGCTTTCTTT.

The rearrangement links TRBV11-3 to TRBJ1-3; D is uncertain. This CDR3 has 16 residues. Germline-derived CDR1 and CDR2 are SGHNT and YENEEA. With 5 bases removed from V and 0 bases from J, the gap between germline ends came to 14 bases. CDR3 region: CASSPGLLSSGNTIYF. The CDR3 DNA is TGTGCCAGCAGCCCTGGACTCTTGAGCTCTGGAAACACCATATATTTT.

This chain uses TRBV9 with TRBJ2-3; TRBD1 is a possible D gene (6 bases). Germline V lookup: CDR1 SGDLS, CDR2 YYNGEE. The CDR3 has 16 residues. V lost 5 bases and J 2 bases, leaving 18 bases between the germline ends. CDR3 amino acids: CASSVTGTRYTDTQYF. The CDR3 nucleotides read TGTGCCAGCAGTGTTACCGGGACAAGGTACACAGATACGCAGTATTTT.

This CDR3 reads CASSPGHPQETQYF. The DNA for the CDR3 is TGTGCCAGCAGCCCGGGACACCCCCAAGAGACCCAGTACTTC. The rearrangement links TRBV5-5 to TRBJ2-5, with D possibly TRBD1 on 6 matching bases. CDR1 is SGHKS, CDR2 YYEKEE, per germline (reference sequence). V dropped 4 bases and J dropped 1 base, with 11 bases sitting between them. The CDR3 is 14 residues long.